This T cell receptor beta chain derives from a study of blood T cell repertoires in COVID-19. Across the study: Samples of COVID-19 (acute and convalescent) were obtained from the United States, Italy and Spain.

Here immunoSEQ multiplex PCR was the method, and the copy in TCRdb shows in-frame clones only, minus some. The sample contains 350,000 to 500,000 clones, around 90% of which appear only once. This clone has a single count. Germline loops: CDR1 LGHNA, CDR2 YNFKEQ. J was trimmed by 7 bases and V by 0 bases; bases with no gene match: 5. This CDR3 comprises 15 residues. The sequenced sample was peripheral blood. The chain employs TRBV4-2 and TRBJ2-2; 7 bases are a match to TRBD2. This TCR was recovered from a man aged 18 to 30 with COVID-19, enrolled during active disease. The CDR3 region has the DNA TGTGCCAGCAGCCAAGATTTTCTAGCGGACGGGGAGCTGTTTTTT. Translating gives CASSQDFLADGELFF.